The TCR beta chain described here comes from a study of cytomegalovirus exposure and HLA in healthy donors. Notes on the study in general: A later examination showed that TCR association rates differed by HLA locus, with DRB1 most and HLA-C fewest. It was reported in a later analysis that an Asian-associated ancestry cluster showed fewer N-insertions than the approximately 700-donor mean. Three CMV-associated chains proved CMV antigen-specific in vitro. Accurate predictions that matched the HLA-A and HLA-B alleles of most subjects were reportedly made from TCR beta sequences.

Of note for this clone: Its antigen is not known. Compared with germline, one end of the junction differs, possibly owing to a read error. This sample also contains other DNA sequences that code for the same CDR3.

The CDR3 spans 13 residues. Germline V CDR1 and CDR2: SNHLY, FYNNEI. PCR was performed using 60 Vbeta and 13 Jbeta primers. Clones were sequenced by immunoSEQ multiplex PCR, and TCRdb holds only the in-frame ones, with some missing. The table has 200,000 to 250,000 clones, roughly 80% seen once. The origin of this receptor is a man aged 25-45 years in good health and CMV-seronegative. V is TRBV2 and J is TRBJ1-2; 7 bases match TRBD1. The specimen sequenced was PBMCs. The CDR3 sequence: CASSESQGYGYTF. DNA for the CDR3: TGTGCCAGTAGTGAATCACAGGGGTATGGCTACACCTTC.